This record covers a single T cell receptor (beta chain). This clonotype turned up a few times. It lacks a known antigen. No base qualities exist here, and no much larger clone lies one base off it. For CDR1 and CDR2, the germline V gene (reference sequence) lists GTSNPN and SVGIG. V and J lose 5 bases and 5 bases, and a span of 21 bases separates them. From its cysteine to its phenylalanine, the CDR3 spans 15 amino acids. Of the read, only the CDR3 DNA is kept; its 45 bases are in frame from base 1. The protocol used for the library was 5' RACE. The sequencer listed for this sample is NextSeq 500. The TCR library protocol attached unique molecular identifiers to individual cDNA molecules to correct for sequencing error and PCR bias. Both TCR alpha and beta chains were sequenced, and tight co-correlation was observed between alpha and beta sequence abundances in each sample. Turning to the authors' computational methods: Decombinator V4 was used to annotate TCR sequences for V gene, J gene and CDR3. TCRs were defined as expanded if a significant change between any two time points was detected under a Poisson model with p below 0.0001. TCR abundances were normalised to the total number of TCRs sequenced in each sample and reported as counts per million. MAIT TCRs were defined by TRAV1-2 paired with TRAJ12, TRAJ20 or TRAJ33, and iNKT TCRs by TRAV10 paired with TRAJ18. VDJdb, accessed on 1 November 2021, was searched for TCRs annotated for CMV, EBV and SARS-CoV-2, and TCRs annotated for more than one antigen were excluded. TCRdb handled the public reads itself, with Q25 trimming in fastp and clone calling in MiXCR, and kept productive beta chains. For every CDR3 protein sequence, its rows merge into one entry that carries the most common genes and DNA. Here the V and J calls rest on TCRdb's processing, not on the authors' analysis. This sample comprises about 68,000 distinct CDR3 sequences, over 9% of them detected only once. About 1.7% of the sample lies in the top ten.

Set within a cohort of healthcare workers in London, UK, this nested case-control study involved weekly PCR testing of nasopharyngeal swabs along with blood sampling. Healthcare workers were recruited during the week of the UK lockdown, between 23 and 31 March 2020, and followed weekly for up to 16 weeks. The sample originates from a study of early T cells in non-severe SARS-CoV-2 infection listed by TCRdb under 2021. About the investigation overall: TCR sequencing used bulk RNA from unsorted whole blood, so alpha and beta chains could not be paired.

What the authors observed across the whole study: VDJdb matching was skewed toward anti-spike CD8 responses and likely underestimated virus-specific expansions by missing private and CD4 specificities.

Material for sequencing was whole blood. The sequence derives from an adult who was a healthcare worker with PCR-confirmed SARS-CoV-2 infection or an uninfected control (not recorded which). The chain uses TRBV30 and TRBJ1-2; tentative D gene TRBD1, with 6 bases matching. DNA sequence: TGTGCCTGGGCCCCTGCAGGGGAATTTGGATATGGCTACACCTTC. It encodes CAWAPAGEFGYGYTF.